The 29 T cell receptor beta chains below all came from one sample that was sequenced in a study of follicular helper T cells after annual influenza vaccination. Data came from immunoSEQ multiplex PCR; TCRdb stores just in-frame clones and leaves some out. Of approximately 9,600 clones in the sample, under 85% were seen once. This sample's time point: 2014-2015 season, 7 days after vaccination. Sample: CXCR5- memory CD4+ T cells sorted from blood, taken 7 days after influenza vaccination. These receptors all come from an adult who received the influenza vaccine.

The CDR3 here is CAWFKNTGELFF. The CDR3 coding sequence is TGTGCCTGGTTCAAGAACACCGGGGAGCTGTTTTTT. This rearrangement joins TRBV30 to TRBJ2-2; D unresolved. V was pared by 5 bases and J by 1 base, with 5 bases between. The V gene's germline CDR1 is GTSNPN and CDR2 SVGIG (reference sequence). This CDR3 region has 12 residues.

The CDR3 sequence is CASTGGGETQYF. DNA for the CDR3: TGTGCCAGCACTGGGGGGGGAGAGACCCAGTACTTC. The chain carries TRBV2 and TRBJ2-5; 7 bases map to TRBD2. Germline lookup yields CDR1 SNHLY and CDR2 FYNNEI. V shed 7 bases, J shed 4 bases, and the junction held 3 bases outside the gene matches. The CDR3 consists of 12 residues.

V gene TRBV19 combines with J gene TRBJ2-3; tentatively, D is TRBD1 (6 bases). Between the trimmed V and J ends, which lost 7 bases and 0 bases, there was a span of 8 bases. CDR1 is LNHDA, CDR2 SQIVND, per germline (reference sequence). This CDR3 has 13 residues. CDR3 sequence (DNA): TGTGCCAGTAACAGGGCCAGCACAGATACGCAGTATTTT. This codes for CASNRASTDTQYF.

CDR3 nucleotides: TGTGCCAGCAGCCTGACTAGCGGGGGTGGATACGAGCAGTACTTC. Translated, it gives CASSLTSGGGYEQYF. The rearrangement links TRBV7-3 to TRBJ2-7, with 12 bases that match TRBD2. Germline-derived CDR1 and CDR2 are SGHTA and FQGTGA. After removal of 5 bases from V and 4 bases from J, the junction contained 6 bases not matched to a gene. The CDR3 is 15 amino acids.

The chain carries TRBV12-2 and TRBJ1-5; no check of the table's D call, TRBD1, against the DNA was made. TRBV12-2 is shown as a pseudogene. The CDR3 covers 20 residues. CDR3 sequence reads: CASRLVRTQDRNKSVEPQHF. In nucleotides, the CDR3 is TGTGCAAGTCGCTTAGTACGCACTCAGGACAGGAATAAATCAGTGGAGCCCCAGCATTTT.

V usage is TRBV11-2 and J usage is TRBJ1-2; perhaps TRBD1 as D (6 bases). Trimming removed 5 bases from V and 2 bases from J, with 15 bases in between. The CDR3 consists of 15 residues. Germline V gene data show CDR1 as SGHAT and CDR2 as FQNNGV. CDR3 sequence: CASSLPFRGNYGYTF. CDR3 nucleotides: TGTGCCAGCAGCCTACCCTTTAGGGGGAACTATGGCTACACCTTC.

J is TRBJ1-1 and V is TRBV4-2, with 9 bases aligning to TRBD1. Per the germline V gene, CDR1 is LGHNA and CDR2 is YNFKEQ. This CDR3 has 18 residues. Unmatched junction bases numbered 16, after V lost 7 bases and J lost 1 base. This CDR3 reads CASKTEGQGRGWNTEAFF. The CDR3 DNA reads as TGTGCCAGCAAGACGGAGGGACAGGGAAGGGGATGGAACACTGAAGCTTTCTTT.

This clone was seen a single time. V usage is TRBV5-4 and J usage is TRBJ2-3; 10 bases map to TRBD2. There are 16 residues in the CDR3. V was clipped by 4 bases and J by 4 bases; unmatched bases: 9. Per germline, CDR1 SGHNT and CDR2 YYREEE (reference sequence). CDR3 loop: CASSLYSGGAADTQYF. CDR3 coding DNA: TGTGCCAGCAGCCTCTACAGCGGGGGGGCGGCAGATACGCAGTATTTT.

The V gene is TRBV11-3, the J gene TRBJ2-1; D is undetermined. The CDR3 runs 15 residues. V lost 5 bases, J lost 4 bases, and 15 bases lay in between. Germline V gene data show CDR1 as SGHNT and CDR2 as YENEEA. The CDR3 DNA reads as TGTGCCAGCAGCCTTAGCATGGATAGATACAATGAGCAGTTCTTC. Its translation: CASSLSMDRYNEQFF. Drawing the rest from reference TRBV11-3 and TRBJ2-1, the complete variable domain is EAGVVQSPRYKIIEKKQPVAFWCNPISGHNTLYWYLQNLGQGPELLIRYENEEAVDDSQLPKDRFSAERLKGVDSTLKIQPAELGDSAVYLCASSLSMDRYNEQFFGPGTRLTVL.

The chain carries TRBV28 and TRBJ1-2; D gene unclear. The V gene lost 3 bases and the J gene lost 4 bases, with 12 bases spanning the gap. In germline, CDR1 is MDHEN, CDR2 SYDVKM. This CDR3 is built from 14 residues. CDR3 DNA sequence: TGTGCCAGCAGTTTTACGGGGAGGAGCTATGGCTACACCTTC. It yields the protein CASSFTGRSYGYTF.

This clone was seen just once. The chain employs TRBV6-5 and TRBJ2-7; TRBD1 agrees at 9 bases. In germline, CDR1 is MNHEY, CDR2 SVGAGI. The CDR3 loop spans 15 amino acids. Trimming took 5 bases from V and 3 from J; bases not matched to a gene: 8. CDR3 coding DNA: TGTGCCAGCAGTCCTTCCGGGACAGGGATCTACGAGCAGTACTTC. It is translated as CASSPSGTGIYEQYF.

Only one count was recorded for this clone. The CDR3 nucleotides read TGCGCCAGCAGCTTGAACGGGGGTTACAATGAGCAGTTCTTC. Translation: CASSLNGGYNEQFF. The rearrangement uses TRBV5-1 and TRBJ2-1, with a tentative D call TRBD2 (6 bases). The CDR3 runs 14 residues. Germline V gives CDR1 SGHRS, CDR2 YFSETQ. V dropped 1 base and J dropped 4 bases, with 9 bases sitting between them.

The chain links TRBV5-1 to TRBJ2-1, with D perhaps matching TRBD1 (5 bases). The germline V gene encodes CDR1 SGHRS and CDR2 YFSETQ. The CDR3 loop spans 15 amino acids. V lost 4 bases and J 3 bases, leaving 14 bases between the germline ends. CDR3 sequence reads: CASSVDGQNYNEQFF. Written as DNA, the CDR3 is TGCGCCAGCAGCGTAGACGGACAAAACTACAATGAGCAGTTCTTC. Complete variable domain (other parts from reference TRBV5-1 and TRBJ2-1): KAGVTQTPRYLIKTRGQQVTLSCSPISGHRSVSWYQQTPGQGLQFLFEYFSETQRNKGNFPGRFSGRQFSNSRSEMNVSTLELGDSALYLCASSVDGQNYNEQFFGPGTRLTVL.

This clone was detected a few times. The J gene is TRBJ1-5, the V gene TRBV7-2; TRBD1 is a possible D gene (6 bases). This CDR3 contains 13 residues. Trimming stripped 3 bases from V and 5 bases from J, with 8 bases between. Germline V CDR1 and CDR2: SGHTA, FQGNSA. CDR3 region: CASSLTGDQPQHF. Written as DNA, the CDR3 is TGTGCCAGCAGCTTGACAGGCGATCAGCCCCAGCATTTT.

The V gene is TRBV1, the J gene TRBJ2-7; the table assigns TRBD2, which was not confirmed against the DNA. TRBV1 is a recognized pseudogene. The CDR3 covers 16 residues. The CDR3 coding sequence is TGCACCAGCAGCCAAGAGTCGCCTAGCGGGACCTACGAGCAGTACTTC. It specifies CTSSQESPSGTYEQYF.

This clone was picked up one time. This chain links TRBV20-1 with TRBJ2-1; D gene ambiguous. V dropped 3 bases and J dropped 9 bases, with 6 bases sitting between them. The CDR3 is 10 residues long. The germline V gene has CDR1 DFQATT and CDR2 SNEGSKA (reference sequence). DNA for the CDR3: TGCAGTGCTAGTGCTGGTGAGCAGTTCTTC. Its translation: CSASAGEQFF.

The chain is built from TRBV27 and TRBJ2-1, with D uncertain. The CDR3 length is 11 residues. The V gene lost 6 bases and the J gene lost 5 bases, with 5 bases spanning the gap. Germline lookup yields CDR1 MNHEY and CDR2 SMNVEV (reference sequence). CDR3 in amino acids: CASRTNNEQFF. In DNA, the CDR3 is TGTGCCAGCAGGACGAACAATGAGCAGTTCTTC.

The chain has TRBV9 and TRBJ2-1; unclear D gene. Trimming pared 0 bases from V and 1 base from J, leaving 17 bases between. There are 18 residues in the CDR3. Germline assignment: CDR1 SGDLS and CDR2 YYNGEE. CDR3 nucleotide sequence: TGTGCCAGCAGCGTAGCTCACTCTCCTCGGAGTTCCTACAATGAGCAGTTCTTC. Translation: CASSVAHSPRSSYNEQFF.

V is TRBV5-1 and J is TRBJ2-7; D possibly matches TRBD1 or TRBD2 (5 bases each). The CDR3 covers 12 residues. Trimming removed 4 bases at V and 3 bases at J, with 8 bases between. Germline V lookup: CDR1 SGHRS, CDR2 YFSETQ. The CDR3 protein is CASSGDLYEQYF. The CDR3 DNA sequence: TGCGCCAGCAGCGGGGACCTCTACGAGCAGTACTTC.

The chain employs TRBV5-1 and TRBJ2-7, with D possibly being TRBD1 (5 bases). CDR1 SGHRS and CDR2 YFSETQ come from the germline V gene. CDR3 size: 14 residues. Between the trimmed V and J ends, which lost 1 base and 0 bases, there was a span of 8 bases. CDR3 sequence: CASSLSQGSYEQYF. CDR3 bases: TGCGCCAGCAGCTTGTCTCAGGGCTCCTACGAGCAGTACTTC.

The CDR3, as DNA: TGTGCCAGCAGGAGCTCTGGGGCCAACGTCCTGACTTTC. Protein sequence: CASRSSGANVLTF. The gene calls are TRBV27 and TRBJ2-6; D is undetermined. V was trimmed by 6 bases and J by 0 bases, leaving 3 bases between them. Looked up from germline, CDR1 is MNHEY and CDR2 is SMNVEV (reference sequence). CDR3 length: 13 amino acids.

The chain combines TRBV2 with TRBJ2-7; D call uncertain. In germline, CDR1 is SNHLY, CDR2 FYNNEI. The V end lost 1 base, the J end lost 0 bases, and 10 bases lay between the germline ends. This CDR3 has 15 residues. The CDR3 protein is CASSEDSFLSYEQYF. Here the CDR3 DNA reads TGTGCCAGCAGTGAAGACAGTTTTCTCTCCTACGAGCAGTACTTC.

The chain has TRBV6-5 and TRBJ1-5; D is undetermined. Looked up from germline, CDR1 is MNHEY and CDR2 is SVGAGI. This CDR3 contains 13 residues. The V end lost 7 bases, the J end lost 0 bases, and 7 bases lay between the germline ends. CDR3 nucleotides: TGTGCCAGCACCGACAATAGCAATCAGCCCCAGCATTTT. Translated: CASTDNSNQPQHF.

This clone was counted between two and nine times. The V gene is TRBV5-5, the J gene TRBJ1-2, with a tentative D call TRBD1 (6 bases). Germline V gives CDR1 SGHKS, CDR2 YYEKEE (reference sequence). This CDR3 comprises 16 residues. V shed 4 bases and J shed 2 bases, with 18 bases lying between them. CDR3 region: CASSPAEQGLNYGYTF. The CDR3 nucleotides are TGTGCCAGCAGCCCCGCCGAACAGGGTTTGAACTATGGCTACACCTTC.

This clone showed up just a few times. V gene TRBV7-8 combines with J gene TRBJ2-7; D uncertain. Germline V gives CDR1 SGHVS, CDR2 FQNEAQ. The CDR3 is made up of 11 amino acids. V lost 0 bases, J lost 6 bases, and 3 bases lay in between. In nucleotides, the CDR3 is TGTGCCAGCAGCTTAGCTACCGAGCAGTACTTC. Protein product: CASSLATEQYF.

This sequence joins TRBV18 and TRBJ1-4; D perhaps matches TRBD1 (5 bases). V was pared by 4 bases and J by 8 bases, with 14 bases between. The germline gives CDR1 KGHSH, CDR2 LQKENI. The CDR3 covers 14 residues. The CDR3 DNA reads as TGTGCCAGCTCACGTGGAGGGGAGAACGAAAAACTGTTTTTT. It is translated as CASSRGGENEKLFF.

V usage is TRBV11-2 and J usage is TRBJ2-5; 11 nucleotides match TRBD2. There are 16 residues in the CDR3. The junction had 9 bases not matched to a gene; V was cut back by 5 bases and J by 4 bases. CDR1 SGHAT and CDR2 FQNNGV come from the germline V gene. DNA for the CDR3: TGTGCCAGCAGCCCTCGGACTAGCGGGTTGGGAGAGACCCAGTACTTC. Encoded protein: CASSPRTSGLGETQYF.

This clone has a handful of counts. This CDR3 reads CASSSGQGPNTEAFF. The DNA of the CDR3 is TGTGCCAGCAGCTCCGGACAGGGCCCGAACACTGAAGCTTTCTTT. The genes are TRBV5-5 and TRBJ1-1; 8 nucleotides match TRBD1. CDR3 length equals 15 residues. In germline, CDR1 is SGHKS, CDR2 YYEKEE (reference sequence). V gave up 3 bases and J gave up 1 base; unmatched junction bases: 5.

The chain joins TRBV6-6 to TRBJ2-7; D possibly corresponds to TRBD1 (5 bases). V shed 0 bases and J shed 6 bases, with 12 bases lying between them. The germline V gene encodes CDR1 MNHNY and CDR2 SVGAGI (reference sequence). The CDR3 contains 14 residues. CDR3 DNA: TGTGCCAGCAGTTACTCCCCGGGTAGGGGCGAGCAGTACTTC. This encodes CASSYSPGRGEQYF.